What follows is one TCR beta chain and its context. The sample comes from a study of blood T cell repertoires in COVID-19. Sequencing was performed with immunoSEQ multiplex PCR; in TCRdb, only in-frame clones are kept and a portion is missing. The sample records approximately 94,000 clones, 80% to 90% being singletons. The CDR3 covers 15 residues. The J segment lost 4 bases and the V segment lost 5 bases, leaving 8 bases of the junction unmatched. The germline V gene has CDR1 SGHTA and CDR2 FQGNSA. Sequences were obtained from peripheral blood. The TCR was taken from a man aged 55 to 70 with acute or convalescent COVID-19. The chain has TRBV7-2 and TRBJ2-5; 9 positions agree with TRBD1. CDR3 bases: TGTGCCAGCAGCACACAGACAGGGGGTCGAGAGACCCAGTACTTC. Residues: CASSTQTGGRETQYF. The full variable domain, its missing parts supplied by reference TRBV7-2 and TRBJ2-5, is GAGVSQSPSNKVTEKGKDVELRCDPISGHTALYWYRQSLGQGLEFLIYFQGNSAPDKSGLPSDRFSAERTGGSVSTLTIQRTQQEDSAVYLCASSTQTGGRETQYFGPGTRLLVL.